This T cell receptor (beta chain) is from a study of cytotoxic CD8 clonotypes in ibrutinib-treated CLL. Study-wide results and caveats: Clonality showed a rise at ibrutinib response that reversed toward baseline at progression. Researchers report that baseline clonality outpaced age-matched healthy donors and tracked circulating CD8+ T-cell counts.

The CDR3 extends over 14 amino acids. Between the trimmed V and J ends, which lost 3 bases and 9 bases, there was a span of 12 bases. Germline V gives CDR1 MNHNS, CDR2 SASEGT. TCRdb's table, derived via immunoSEQ multiplex PCR, lists solely in-frame clones and lacks some. Of hundreds of thousands of clones listed, 79% are singletons. For TCR beta libraries, about 2 micrograms of genomic DNA were obtained from cryopreserved PBMCs. This clone was seen repeatedly, ten times or more. What it binds is not known. Different DNA sequences within this sample yield the same CDR3. V usage is TRBV6-1 and J usage is TRBJ1-6; the D is unclear. The clonotype originates from a human donor with chronic lymphocytic leukemia. The source material was PBMCs, sampled after 12 months of ibrutinib treatment. The CDR3 loop reads CASSDQKETSPLHF. The CDR3 DNA follows: TGTGCCAGCAGTGATCAAAAGGAGACTTCACCCCTCCACTTT.